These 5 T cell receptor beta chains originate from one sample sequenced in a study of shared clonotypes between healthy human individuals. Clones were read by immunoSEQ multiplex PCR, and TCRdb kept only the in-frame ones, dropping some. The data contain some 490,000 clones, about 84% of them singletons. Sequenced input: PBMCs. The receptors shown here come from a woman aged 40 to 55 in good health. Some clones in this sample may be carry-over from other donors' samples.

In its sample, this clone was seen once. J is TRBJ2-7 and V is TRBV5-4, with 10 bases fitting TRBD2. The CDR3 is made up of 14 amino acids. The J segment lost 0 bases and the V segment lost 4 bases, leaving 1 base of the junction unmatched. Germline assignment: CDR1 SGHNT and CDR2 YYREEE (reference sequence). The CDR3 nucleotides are TGTGCCAGCAGCACTAGCGGGGTCTCCTACGAGCAGTACTTC. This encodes CASSTSGVSYEQYF.

The CDR3 loop reads CAITRGTNTEAFF. In DNA form, the CDR3 reads TGTGCCATCACCAGGGGGACGAACACTGAAGCTTTCTTT. The chain uses TRBV10-3 and TRBJ1-1, with 7 bases matching TRBD1. This CDR3 region has 13 residues. Germline V gene sequence: CDR1 ENHRY, CDR2 SYGVKD. Trimming removed 7 bases from V and 1 base from J; junction bases left unmatched: 3.

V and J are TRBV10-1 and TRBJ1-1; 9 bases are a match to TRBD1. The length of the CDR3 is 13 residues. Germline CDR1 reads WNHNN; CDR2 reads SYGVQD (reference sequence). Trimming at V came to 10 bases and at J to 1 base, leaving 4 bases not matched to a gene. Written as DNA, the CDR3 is TGCGCCACCCTGGGACAGGGGAACACTGAAGCTTTCTTT. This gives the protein CATLGQGNTEAFF.

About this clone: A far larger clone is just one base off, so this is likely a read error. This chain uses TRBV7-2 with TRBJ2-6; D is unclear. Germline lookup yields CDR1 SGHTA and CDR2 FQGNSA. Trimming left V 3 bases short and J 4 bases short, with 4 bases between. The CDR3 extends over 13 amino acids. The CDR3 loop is CASSFQGANVLTF. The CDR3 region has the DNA TGTGCCAGCAGCTTTCAGGGGGCCAACGTCCTGACTTTC.

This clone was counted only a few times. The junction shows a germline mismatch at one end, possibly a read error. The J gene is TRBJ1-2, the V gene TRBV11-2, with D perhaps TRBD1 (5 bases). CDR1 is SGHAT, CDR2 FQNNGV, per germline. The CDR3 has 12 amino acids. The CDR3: CASSQEQVGNTF. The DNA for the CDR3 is TGTGCCAGCAGTCAAGAACAGGTTGGCAACACCTTC.